These 8 T cell receptor beta chains came from one sample sequenced in a study of a mutant IDH1 vaccine in newly diagnosed glioma. Time point given: week 35, safety follow-up. Every single dose of the vaccine, 300 ug of mutant IDH1 20-mer peptide, came with topical imiquimod. Libraries were prepared by immunoSEQ multiplex PCR; TCRdb keeps only in-frame clonotypes and omits some of them. Here the sample spans around 54,000 clones, 85% to 90% being singletons. No antigen is known for these receptors. Sequenced here: PBMCs, sampled from a glioma patient whose treatment included an IDH1 peptide vaccine. These receptors were collected from a man aged 35 to 55 with glioma.

The V and J genes are TRBV5-4 and TRBJ1-6; D perhaps matches TRBD1 (6 bases). The CDR3 is made up of 12 amino acids. V lost 9 bases, J lost 13 bases, and 17 bases lay in between. Germline V gene sequence: CDR1 SGHNT, CDR2 YYREEE (reference sequence). The CDR3 loop reads CATQGGGRPLHF. The CDR3 nucleotides are TGTGCCACCCAGGGCGGGGGCAGGCCCCTCCACTTT.

This sequence joins TRBV5-3 and TRBJ1-1, with D possibly being TRBD1 (6 bases). TRBV5-3 is assigned to the ORF class and has an uncertain function. Trimming cost V 4 bases and J 3 bases, with 10 bases left between them. The CDR3 spans 13 residues. The CDR3 reads CARSIQGYTEAFF. CDR3 sequence (DNA): TGTGCCAGAAGCATACAGGGATACACTGAAGCTTTCTTT.

The V call is TRBV7-9, the J call TRBJ1-4, with 7 bases aligning to TRBD1. The J segment lost 8 bases and the V segment lost 2 bases, leaving 5 bases of the junction unmatched. CDR1 is SEHNR and CDR2 is FQNEAQ in the germline V gene (reference sequence). The CDR3 length is 14 residues. The CDR3 nucleotides are TGTGCCAGCAGCTTAACAGGGGAGGACGAAAAACTGTTTTTT. This gives the protein CASSLTGEDEKLFF.

The chain uses TRBV28 and TRBJ1-5, with 7 bases lining up with TRBD1. Per the germline V gene, CDR1 is MDHEN and CDR2 is SYDVKM. There are 12 residues in the CDR3. With 6 bases clipped from V and 7 bases from J, the junction kept 3 bases outside the gene matches. This CDR3 reads CASRDRVQPQHF. CDR3 nucleotides: TGTGCCAGCAGAGACAGGGTCCAGCCCCAGCATTTT.

This clone has a single count. J is TRBJ1-5 and V is TRBV7-2; D not resolved. Germline assignment: CDR1 SGHTA and CDR2 FQGNSA. The V and J ends lost 5 bases and 7 bases respectively, with 12 bases between them. The CDR3 sequence is 13 residues long. The CDR3 sequence: CASSEGRIQPQHF. CDR3 sequence (DNA): TGTGCCAGCAGCGAGGGTCGGATCCAGCCCCAGCATTTT. The whole variable domain, filled in from reference TRBV7-2 and TRBJ1-5, reads GAGVSQSPSNKVTEKGKDVELRCDPISGHTALYWYRQSLGQGLEFLIYFQGNSAPDKSGLPSDRFSAERTGGSVSTLTIQRTQQEDSAVYLCASSEGRIQPQHFGDGTRLSIL.

This chain links TRBV5-4 with TRBJ2-3; 9 positions agree with TRBD1. The CDR3 runs 17 residues. The germline gives CDR1 SGHNT, CDR2 YYREEE (reference sequence). V trimming: 6 bases; J trimming: 2 bases; junction bases outside the gene matches: 13. CDR3 sequence reads: CASTLGTGRLLTDTQYF. CDR3 nucleotides: TGTGCCAGCACCCTAGGGACAGGGCGGCTCCTCACAGATACGCAGTATTTT.

The gene calls are TRBV2 and TRBJ1-1; 10 nucleotides match TRBD1. Germline assignment: CDR1 SNHLY and CDR2 FYNNEI. With V trimmed by 8 bases and J by 4 bases, 1 base remained unmatched. This CDR3 is built from 12 residues. The DNA of the CDR3 is TGTGCCAGCGGGACAGGGGTCACTGAAGCTTTCTTT. Its translation: CASGTGVTEAFF. Variable domain in full (rest from reference TRBV2 and TRBJ1-1): EPEVTQTPSHQVTQMGQEVILRCVPISNHLYFYWYRQILGQKVEFLVSFYNNEISEKSEIFDDQFSVERPDGSNFTLKIRSTKLEDSAMYFCASGTGVTEAFFGQGTRLTVV.

J is TRBJ1-4 and V is TRBV27, with no clear D. CDR3 length: 13 amino acids. Trimming cost V 3 bases and J 6 bases, with 8 bases left between them. Germline V CDR1 and CDR2: MNHEY, SMNVEV (reference sequence). The CDR3 reads CASSFRGDEKLFF. CDR3 nucleotide sequence: TGTGCCAGCAGTTTTCGGGGAGATGAAAAACTGTTTTTT.